This T cell receptor beta chain was captured by sequencing in a study of control samples from healthy donors and cancer patients. This CDR3 has 11 amino acids. V lost 9 bases and J lost 1, with 5 bases in between. Germline loops: CDR1 KGHDR, CDR2 SFDVKD. Only in-frame clones appear in the TCRdb table, and some are missing; sequencing was by immunoSEQ multiplex PCR. The data contain about 76,000 clones, around nine tenths of them singletons. The chain recombines TRBV24-1 with TRBJ1-2; the D is unclear. The source of this sequence is a woman aged 50 to 65 with colorectal cancer. Sequencing input: PBMCs. In nucleotides, the CDR3 is TGTGCCACCCGTAGTAACTATGGCTACACCTTC. This translates into CATRSNYGYTF.